Listed here is a single T cell receptor (beta chain). TCRdb re-analysed the 5' RACE reads in MiXCR, keeping a single row per CDR3 protein. The sample contains roughly 160,000 distinct CDR3 sequences, around 10% of which appear only once. These data originate in a study of T-cell memory formation after mild COVID-19. The CDR3 runs 14 residues. Germline loops: CDR1 MNHEY, CDR2 SVGAGI. Trimming took 6 bases from V and 5 from J, leaving 17 bases between them. Sequencing used PBMCs or a T cell subset sorted from them (not recorded which). This clonotype was obtained from a man aged 18 to 35 who had mild COVID-19 (a few samples of this study predate the infection). Cell type and time point are not known. The chain joins TRBV6-5 to TRBJ2-7; D is perhaps TRBD1 or TRBD2 (5 bases each). For the CDR3, the DNA is TGTGCCAGCAGGGGGACGTTCGCTCGACACGAGCAGTACTTC. Encoded protein: CASRGTFARHEQYF.